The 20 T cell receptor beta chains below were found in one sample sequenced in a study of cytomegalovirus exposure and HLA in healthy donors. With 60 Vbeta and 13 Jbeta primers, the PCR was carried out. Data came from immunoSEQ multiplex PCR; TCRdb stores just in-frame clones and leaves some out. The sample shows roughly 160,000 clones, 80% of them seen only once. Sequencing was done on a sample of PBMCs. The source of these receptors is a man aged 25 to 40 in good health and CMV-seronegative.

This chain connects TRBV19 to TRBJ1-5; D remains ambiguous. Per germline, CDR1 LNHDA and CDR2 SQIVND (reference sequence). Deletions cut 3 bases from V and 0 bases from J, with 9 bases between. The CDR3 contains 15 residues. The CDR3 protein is CASSIDIDSNQPQHF. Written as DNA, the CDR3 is TGTGCCAGTAGTATTGACATTGATAGCAATCAGCCCCAGCATTTT. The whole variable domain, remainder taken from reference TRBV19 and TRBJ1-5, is DGGITQSPKYLFRKEGQNVTLSCEQNLNHDAMYWYRQDPGQGLRLIYYSQIVNDFQKGDIAEGYSVSREKKESFPLTVTSAQKNPTAFYLCASSIDIDSNQPQHFGDGTRLSIL.

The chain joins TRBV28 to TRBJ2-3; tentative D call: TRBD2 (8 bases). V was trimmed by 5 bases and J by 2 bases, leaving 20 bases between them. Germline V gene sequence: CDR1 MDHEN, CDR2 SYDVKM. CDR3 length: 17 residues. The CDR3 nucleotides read TGTGCCAGCAGTGACCCAGGGGGTAGCGGGGACACAGATACGCAGTATTTT. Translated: CASSDPGGSGDTDTQYF.

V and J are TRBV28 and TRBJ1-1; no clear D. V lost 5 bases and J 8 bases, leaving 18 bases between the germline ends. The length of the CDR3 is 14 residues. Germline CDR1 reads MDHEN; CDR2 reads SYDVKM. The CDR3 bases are TGTGCCAGCAGTCGCCTACGAGGTCCACTAGAAGCTTTCTTT. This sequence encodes CASSRLRGPLEAFF.

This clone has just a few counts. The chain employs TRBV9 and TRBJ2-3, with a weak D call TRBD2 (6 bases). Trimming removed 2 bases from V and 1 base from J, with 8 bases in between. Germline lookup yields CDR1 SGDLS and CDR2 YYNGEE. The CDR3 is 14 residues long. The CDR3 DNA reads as TGTGCCAGCAGCGTTTCTAGCGGCACAGATACGCAGTATTTT. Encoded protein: CASSVSSGTDTQYF.

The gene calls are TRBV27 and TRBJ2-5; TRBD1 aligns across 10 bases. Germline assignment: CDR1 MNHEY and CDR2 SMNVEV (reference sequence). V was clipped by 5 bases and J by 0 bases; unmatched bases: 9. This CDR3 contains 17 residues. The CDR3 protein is CASSLTPGQGYQETQYF. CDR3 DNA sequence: TGTGCCAGCAGTCTGACGCCGGGACAGGGGTACCAAGAGACCCAGTACTTC.

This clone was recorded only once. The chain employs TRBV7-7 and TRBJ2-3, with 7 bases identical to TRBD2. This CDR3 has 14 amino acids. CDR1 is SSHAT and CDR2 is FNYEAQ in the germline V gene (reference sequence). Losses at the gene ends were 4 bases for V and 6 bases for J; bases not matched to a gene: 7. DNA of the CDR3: TGTGCCAGCAGCTCCGGGACTAAGCCGGATACGCAGTATTTT. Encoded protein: CASSSGTKPDTQYF.

The CDR3 coding sequence is TGCGCCAGCAGCTTGGGAGGGGGGGAAGGATACGAGCAGTACTTC. Translation gives CASSLGGGEGYEQYF. The chain is built from TRBV5-1 and TRBJ2-5; a possible D gene is TRBD2 (7 bases). The end of the DNA fits TRBJ2-7 better, so the J call may be wrong. CDR3 length: 15 amino acids. Germline CDR1 is SGHRS and CDR2 is YFSETQ.

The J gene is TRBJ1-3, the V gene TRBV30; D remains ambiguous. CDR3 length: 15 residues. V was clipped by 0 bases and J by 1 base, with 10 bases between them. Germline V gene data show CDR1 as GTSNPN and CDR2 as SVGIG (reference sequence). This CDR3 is CAWSVSRGSGNTIYF. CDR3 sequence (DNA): TGTGCCTGGAGTGTATCTCGAGGGTCTGGAAACACCATATATTTT.

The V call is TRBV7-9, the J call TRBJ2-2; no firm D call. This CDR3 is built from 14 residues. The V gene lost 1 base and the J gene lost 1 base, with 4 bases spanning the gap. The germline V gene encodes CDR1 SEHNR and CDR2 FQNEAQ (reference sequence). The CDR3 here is CASSLVLNTGELFF. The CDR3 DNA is TGTGCCAGCAGCTTAGTTCTGAACACCGGGGAGCTGTTTTTT.

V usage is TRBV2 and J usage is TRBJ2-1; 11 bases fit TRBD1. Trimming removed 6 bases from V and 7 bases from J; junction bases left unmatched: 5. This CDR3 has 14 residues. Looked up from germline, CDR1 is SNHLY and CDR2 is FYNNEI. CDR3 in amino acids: CASRYRDRGNEQFF. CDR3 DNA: TGTGCCAGCAGGTACCGGGACAGGGGGAATGAGCAGTTCTTC.

This CDR3 reads CASSQAPKRDITGELFF. The CDR3 DNA follows: TGCGCCAGCAGCCAAGCGCCCAAGAGGGATATAACCGGGGAGCTGTTTTTT. The V call is TRBV4-3, the J call TRBJ2-2; D might be TRBD2 (5 bases). The CDR3 is 17 amino acids. Trimming left V 1 base short and J 5 bases short, with 17 bases between. CDR1 and CDR2 (germline): LGHNA, YSLEER.

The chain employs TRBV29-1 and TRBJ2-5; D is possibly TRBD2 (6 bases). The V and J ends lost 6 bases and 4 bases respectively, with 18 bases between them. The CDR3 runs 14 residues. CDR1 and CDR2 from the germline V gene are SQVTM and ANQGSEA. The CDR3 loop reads CSVDGGGLIETQYF. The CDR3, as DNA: TGCAGCGTCGACGGTGGGGGGTTAATAGAGACCCAGTACTTC.

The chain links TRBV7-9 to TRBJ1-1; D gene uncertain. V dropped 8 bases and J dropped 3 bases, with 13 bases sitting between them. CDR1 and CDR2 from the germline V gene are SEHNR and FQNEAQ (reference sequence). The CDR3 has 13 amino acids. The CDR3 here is CASYIREDTEAFF. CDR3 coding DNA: TGTGCCAGCTACATAAGGGAGGACACTGAAGCTTTCTTT.

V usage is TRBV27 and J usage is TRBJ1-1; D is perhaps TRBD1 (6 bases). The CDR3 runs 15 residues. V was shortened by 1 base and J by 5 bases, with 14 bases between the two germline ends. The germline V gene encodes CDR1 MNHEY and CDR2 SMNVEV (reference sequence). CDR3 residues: CASSLFKGGGTEAFF. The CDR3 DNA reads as TGTGCCAGCAGTTTATTCAAAGGGGGGGGGACTGAAGCTTTCTTT.

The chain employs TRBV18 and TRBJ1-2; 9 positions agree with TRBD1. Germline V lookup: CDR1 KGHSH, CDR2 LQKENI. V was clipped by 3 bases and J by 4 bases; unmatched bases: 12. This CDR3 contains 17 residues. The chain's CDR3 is CASSPRLTGGAGYGYTF. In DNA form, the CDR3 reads TGTGCCAGCTCACCCCGACTTACAGGGGGCGCAGGCTATGGCTACACCTTC.

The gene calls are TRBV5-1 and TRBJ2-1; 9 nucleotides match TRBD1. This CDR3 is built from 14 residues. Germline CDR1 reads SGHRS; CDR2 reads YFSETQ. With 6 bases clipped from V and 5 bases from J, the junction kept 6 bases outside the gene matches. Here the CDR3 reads CASTGGTGNNEQFF. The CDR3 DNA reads TGCGCCAGCACCGGCGGGACAGGGAACAATGAGCAGTTCTTC.

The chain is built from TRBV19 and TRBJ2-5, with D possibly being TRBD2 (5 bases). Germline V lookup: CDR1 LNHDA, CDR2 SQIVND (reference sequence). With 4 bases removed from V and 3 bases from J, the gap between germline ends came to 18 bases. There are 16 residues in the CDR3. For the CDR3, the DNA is TGTGCCAGTAGTAAGGGCACCCGGGCGGGTAAAGAGACCCAGTACTTC. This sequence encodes CASSKGTRAGKETQYF.

The CDR3 DNA is TGTGCCAGCTGGAAGGCGGTATCTTCCCCGGGGCAGTTCTTC. This gives the protein CASWKAVSSPGQFF. This chain joins TRBV28 and TRBJ2-1; D is undetermined. CDR3 size: 14 residues. Looked up from germline, CDR1 is MDHEN and CDR2 is SYDVKM. V lost 8 bases to trimming and J lost 12 bases, with 23 bases between them.

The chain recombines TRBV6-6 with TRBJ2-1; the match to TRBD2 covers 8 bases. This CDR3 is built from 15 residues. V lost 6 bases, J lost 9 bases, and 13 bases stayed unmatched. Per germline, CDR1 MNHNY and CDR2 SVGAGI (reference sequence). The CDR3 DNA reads TGTGCCAGCAGCCCTACTAGCGGAGTAAAAGTTGAGCAGTTCTTC. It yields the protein CASSPTSGVKVEQFF.

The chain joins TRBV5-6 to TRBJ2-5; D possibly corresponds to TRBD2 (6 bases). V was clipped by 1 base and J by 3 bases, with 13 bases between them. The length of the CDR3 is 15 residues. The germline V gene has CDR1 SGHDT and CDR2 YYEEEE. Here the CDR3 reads CASSLRRGSKETQYF. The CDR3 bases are TGTGCCAGCAGCTTGCGGCGGGGCAGCAAAGAGACCCAGTACTTC.